This T cell receptor beta chain was identified during a study of blood T cell repertoires in COVID-19. Those enrolled, adults aged roughly 18 to 90 years, came from fewer than 25 US areas. Sequenced by immunoSEQ multiplex PCR; TCRdb stores in-frame clones only, minus some. In the table there are hundreds of thousands of clones, more than 80% of which are singletons. As to this clone: The sample holds other DNA sequences that translate to the same CDR3.

Sequenced input: PBMCs or T cells enriched from blood (not recorded which). The origin of this receptor is a woman under 30 who had recovered from COVID-19.

CDR3 nucleotide sequence: TGTGCCAGCAGTGCCACAGGGTCCGGCTACACCTTC. Translating it yields CASSATGSGYTF. The rearrangement uses TRBV25-1 and TRBJ1-2; a possible D gene is TRBD1 (6 bases). The CDR3 totals 12 residues. V gave up 4 bases and J gave up 8 bases, with 11 bases separating them. Germline V gene data show CDR1 as MGHDK and CDR2 as SYGVNS.